The 29 T cell receptor beta chains in this list originate from one sample, sequenced in a study of cytomegalovirus exposure and HLA in healthy donors (TCRdb year 2017). The library was generated by the immunoSEQ multiplex PCR assay. The multiplex PCR relied on a mix of 60 forward primers for TCR Vbeta segments and 13 reverse primers for TCR Jbeta segments. TCRdb re-hosts the immuneACCESS table, in-frame sequences only. Its copies lack some clones; in the studies checked, an unresolved V gene accounts for under half of them, and the cause for the rest is not known. The sample table records about 120,000 clones; approximately 81% of these occur just once. The leading ten clones occupy around 3% of the sample. Sequencing used PBMCs. The receptors were sampled from a woman aged 18-29 years in good health and CMV-seropositive.

This clone was picked up one time. V and J are TRBV7-9 and TRBJ2-7, with TRBD2 as a possible D gene (6 bases). The CDR3 covers 14 residues. CDR1 and CDR2 (germline): SEHNR, FQNEAQ (reference sequence). With 7 bases removed from V and 0 bases from J, the gap between germline ends came to 13 bases. The CDR3 protein is CASTGLTTSYEQYF. CDR3 coding DNA: TGTGCCAGCACAGGACTAACCACCTCCTACGAGCAGTACTTC.

The J gene is TRBJ2-5, the V gene TRBV30, with a possible D match to TRBD1 (6 bases). TRBJ2-7 explains the end of the DNA better; the J call may be wrong. The CDR3 totals 12 residues. The germline V gene has CDR1 GTSNPN and CDR2 SVGIG (reference sequence). The CDR3 DNA follows: TGTGCCTGGAGCCTAGGGGGCTACGAGCAGTACTTC. Translating it yields CAWSLGGYEQYF.

This clone was detected once. The genes are TRBV27 and TRBJ2-3; D remains ambiguous. The CDR3 contains 14 residues. With 2 bases removed from V and 0 bases from J, the gap between germline ends came to 6 bases. Germline V CDR1 and CDR2: MNHEY, SMNVEV (reference sequence). CDR3 region: CASSLSVSTDTQYF. The CDR3 DNA is TGTGCCAGCAGTTTAAGCGTTAGCACAGATACGCAGTATTTT.

This clone was found a few times. The chain links TRBV27 to TRBJ2-5, with D possibly matching TRBD1 (5 bases). The end of the DNA aligns better with TRBJ2-7, so the J call may be wrong. Germline CDR1 reads MNHEY; CDR2 reads SMNVEV (reference sequence). The CDR3 loop spans 17 amino acids. CDR3 region: CASSPNSGQAKAYEQYF. In DNA form, the CDR3 reads TGTGCCAGCAGTCCAAATAGTGGACAAGCGAAAGCCTACGAGCAGTACTTC.

The chain is built from TRBV5-1 and TRBJ2-7, with TRBD2 matching over 10 bases. V shed 2 bases, J shed 0 bases, and the junction held 5 bases outside the gene matches. The CDR3 runs 16 residues. Germline CDR1 SGHRS, CDR2 YFSETQ. CDR3: CASSLVTSGTSYEQYF. The DNA of the CDR3 is TGCGCCAGCAGCTTAGTCACTAGCGGGACCTCCTACGAGCAGTACTTC.

This clone was seen a single time. The rearrangement links TRBV4-1 to TRBJ2-3; 7 bases match TRBD2. Germline CDR1 is MGHRA and CDR2 is YSYEKL. The CDR3 length is 15 residues. Trimming removed 4 bases from V and 2 bases from J; junction bases left unmatched: 6. CDR3 DNA sequence: TGCGCCAGCAGCCTCCTAGCGGAGAACACAGATACGCAGTATTTT. Translating it yields CASSLLAENTDTQYF.

The V gene is TRBV5-4, the J gene TRBJ1-2; 8 nucleotides match TRBD1. The CDR3 totals 15 residues. Trimming at V came to 5 bases and at J to 5 bases, leaving 11 bases not matched to a gene. Germline V lookup: CDR1 SGHNT, CDR2 YYREEE (reference sequence). CDR3: CASSVSDREGYGYTF. The CDR3 DNA is TGTGCCAGCAGTGTCTCGGACAGGGAGGGGTATGGCTACACCTTC.

The chain joins TRBV4-2 to TRBJ2-7; TRBD1 matches at 7 bases. The CDR3 is 18 amino acids. The V gene end was trimmed by 0 bases and the J gene end by 2 bases; junction bases not matched to a gene: 13. Germline lookup yields CDR1 LGHNA and CDR2 YNFKEQ. The CDR3 loop is CASSQELPGRGTTYEQYF. DNA for the CDR3: TGTGCCAGCAGCCAAGAATTGCCAGGCAGGGGGACCACCTACGAGCAGTACTTC.

The chain joins TRBV5-1 to TRBJ2-7, with D perhaps TRBD2 (5 bases). Germline CDR1 is SGHRS and CDR2 is YFSETQ. This CDR3 region has 16 residues. V lost 4 bases and J 5 bases, leaving 22 bases between the germline ends. This CDR3 reads CASSLGGKKNGNEQYF. Written as DNA, the CDR3 is TGCGCCAGCAGCCTGGGCGGCAAAAAAAACGGGAACGAGCAGTACTTC.

In this sample, this clone turned up a few times. The chain recombines TRBV9 with TRBJ2-1; 7 bases are a match to TRBD2. The V and J ends lost 4 bases and 1 base, in that order; junction bases with no gene match: 11. Germline CDR1 reads SGDLS; CDR2 reads YYNGEE. The CDR3 spans 17 residues. Here the CDR3 DNA reads TGTGCCAGCAGCCCTACTGGCGGCGGGAGTTCCTACAATGAGCAGTTCTTC. This encodes CASSPTGGGSSYNEQFF.

This rearrangement joins TRBV9 to TRBJ2-7, with D possibly matching TRBD1 (6 bases). The CDR3 loop spans 13 amino acids. The germline gives CDR1 SGDLS, CDR2 YYNGEE. Between the trimmed V and J ends, which lost 3 bases and 3 bases, there was a span of 10 bases. The CDR3 nucleotides read TGTGCCAGCAGCGGCACAGGGAGCTACGAGCAGTACTTC. This translates into CASSGTGSYEQYF.

The chain has TRBV5-1 and TRBJ1-2, with D perhaps matching TRBD1 (6 bases). The CDR3 sequence is 16 residues long. The germline V gene encodes CDR1 SGHRS and CDR2 YFSETQ. Trimming took 0 bases from V and 7 from J, leaving 19 bases between them. CDR3 nucleotide sequence: TGCGCCAGCAGCTTGGAAGGGGGGGCGCAATCATCTGGCTACACCTTC. Protein: CASSLEGGAQSSGYTF.

CDR3 amino acids: CASSSNAATGEAFF. The CDR3 coding sequence is TGCGCCAGCAGCTCGAACGCAGCGACCGGTGAAGCTTTCTTT. J is TRBJ1-1 and V is TRBV5-1, with unresolved D. Trimming took off 3 bases at V and 7 bases at J, with 16 bases between the two ends. Germline CDR1 and CDR2: SGHRS and YFSETQ. This CDR3 has 14 amino acids.

The V gene is TRBV7-9, the J gene TRBJ2-2; 16 bases map to TRBD2. CDR3 length equals 17 residues. Trimming removed 9 bases from V and 2 bases from J; junction bases left unmatched: 6. Germline V gene data show CDR1 as SEHNR and CDR2 as FQNEAQ (reference sequence). CDR3 protein: CARQGTSGRENTGELFF. CDR3 DNA: TGTGCCAGGCAGGGGACTAGCGGGAGGGAAAACACCGGGGAGCTGTTTTTT.

The CDR3 DNA reads as TGCGCCAGCAGCCAAGTTCCCCATCGGACTCACGAGACCCAGTACTTC. Translation gives CASSQVPHRTHETQYF. The chain carries TRBV4-1 and TRBJ2-5; perhaps TRBD2 as D (5 bases). The V end was cut by 1 base, the J end by 5 bases, with 17 bases between. Germline V lookup: CDR1 MGHRA, CDR2 YSYEKL. This CDR3 is built from 16 residues.

On this clone: The junction departs from the called germline gene at one end, perhaps through a read error. V usage is TRBV13 and J usage is TRBJ1-5, with a tentative D call TRBD1 (6 bases). Per the germline V gene, CDR1 is PRHDT and CDR2 is FYEKMQ (reference sequence). This CDR3 contains 17 residues. The CDR3 sequence: CVSSPRRTDEDNQPQHF. CDR3 bases: TGTGTCAGCAGCCCACGACGGACAGACGAAGACAATCAGCCCCAGCATTTT.

V is TRBV28 and J is TRBJ2-5; weak D call: TRBD1 (6 bases). Trimming took off 2 bases at V and 1 base at J, with 14 bases between the two ends. The CDR3 spans 16 residues. CDR1 and CDR2 from the germline V gene are MDHEN and SYDVKM. This CDR3 is CASSLVGARRQETQYF. Written as DNA, the CDR3 is TGTGCCAGCAGTTTAGTGGGGGCGCGGCGCCAAGAGACCCAGTACTTC.

V gene TRBV10-2 combines with J gene TRBJ2-2, with 10 bases fitting TRBD1. CDR1 is WSHSY and CDR2 is SAAADI in the germline V gene. J was trimmed by 5 bases and V by 5 bases; bases with no gene match: 5. This CDR3 comprises 15 residues. CDR3 nucleotide sequence: TGCGCCAGCAGTATGGACAGGGGGTGGACCGGGGAGCTGTTTTTT. Residues: CASSMDRGWTGELFF.

This clone came up a few times. This chain joins TRBV7-3 and TRBJ1-2, with no clear D. The ends were cut back, 0 bases at V and 7 bases at J, with 15 bases in the middle. The CDR3 has 15 amino acids. Per germline, CDR1 SGHTA and CDR2 FQGTGA. CDR3 bases: TGTGCCAGCAGCTTAACGAGGGTAATTGATATTGGCTACACCTTC. It encodes CASSLTRVIDIGYTF.

This rearrangement joins TRBV18 to TRBJ2-7; D perhaps matches TRBD2 (6 bases). There are 13 residues in the CDR3. Deletions cut 2 bases from V and 7 bases from J, with 12 bases between. Germline V gene data show CDR1 as KGHSH and CDR2 as LQKENI. CDR3 sequence: CASSPTAGREQYF. CDR3 nucleotides: TGTGCCAGCTCACCAACGGCAGGGAGGGAGCAGTACTTC.

In its sample, this clone was seen a few times. The genes are TRBV9 and TRBJ2-6, with 14 nucleotides matching TRBD2. This CDR3 is built from 18 residues. CDR1 SGDLS and CDR2 YYNGEE come from the germline V gene. After removal of 3 bases from V and 3 bases from J, the junction contained 5 bases not matched to a gene. CDR3 in amino acids: CASSGLGLAGDGANVLTF. The CDR3 nucleotides are TGTGCCAGCAGCGGCCTGGGACTAGCGGGAGATGGGGCCAACGTCCTGACTTTC.

V and J are TRBV19 and TRBJ1-4; weak D call: TRBD1 (5 bases). Germline CDR1 LNHDA, CDR2 SQIVND (reference sequence). V lost 7 bases to trimming and J lost 13 bases, with 16 bases between them. The CDR3 covers 12 residues. The DNA of the CDR3 is TGTGCCAGTAATCAGCGGGGGGATCGACTGTTTTTT. It codes for CASNQRGDRLFF.

V is TRBV11-2 and J is TRBJ1-1; unclear D gene. Germline V lookup: CDR1 SGHAT, CDR2 FQNNGV. The CDR3 is 15 residues long. Trimming removed 6 bases at V and 2 bases at J, with 16 bases between. CDR3 residues: CASRPLRSPNTEAFF. In DNA form, the CDR3 reads TGTGCCAGCAGGCCTTTGCGAAGCCCTAACACTGAAGCTTTCTTT.

The V call is TRBV5-1, the J call TRBJ1-2; 7 nucleotides line up with TRBD1. Germline V lookup: CDR1 SGHRS, CDR2 YFSETQ. Unmatched junction bases numbered 11, after V lost 4 bases and J lost 8 bases. The CDR3 length is 14 residues. CDR3: CASSPTTGDDGYTF. The CDR3 DNA is TGCGCCAGCAGCCCAACTACAGGGGACGACGGCTACACCTTC.

The DNA of the CDR3 is TGTGCCAGCAGCTTAACAGGGGGTGTAAATCAGCCCCAGCATTTT. As protein: CASSLTGGVNQPQHF. The gene calls are TRBV11-2 and TRBJ1-5; 8 nucleotides align to TRBD1. Trimming cost V 2 bases and J 4 bases; bases outside gene matches: 4. The CDR3 has 15 residues. In germline, CDR1 is SGHAT, CDR2 FQNNGV.

The chain employs TRBV7-3 and TRBJ2-2, with 10 bases lining up with TRBD2. Germline CDR1 SGHTA, CDR2 FQGTGA. The V segment lost 11 bases and the J segment 4 bases; nucleotides outside the gene matches: 13. The CDR3 covers 16 residues. Here the CDR3 DNA reads TGTGCCCCGACTTACCATAGCGGGAGGACCACCGGGGAGCTGTTTTTT. This gives the protein CAPTYHSGRTTGELFF.

The J gene is TRBJ1-1, the V gene TRBV27; TRBD1 is a possible D gene (6 bases). The CDR3 sequence is 13 residues long. V was trimmed by 5 bases and J by 5 bases, leaving 12 bases between them. Germline-derived CDR1 and CDR2 are MNHEY and SMNVEV (reference sequence). The CDR3 DNA reads as TGTGCCAGCAGTCTTCACAGGGATACTGAAGCTTTCTTT. Translation gives CASSLHRDTEAFF.

The chain is built from TRBV30 and TRBJ1-2; TRBD1 matches at 10 bases. The CDR3 loop spans 14 amino acids. Germline CDR1 and CDR2: GTSNPN and SVGIG (reference sequence). Trimming cost V 1 base and J 14 bases; bases outside gene matches: 13. This CDR3 reads CAWSGSDRGTSRTF. CDR3 DNA: TGTGCCTGGAGTGGTTCGGACAGGGGGACCTCTCGAACCTTC.

The chain recombines TRBV7-6 with TRBJ1-1; perhaps TRBD1 as D (5 bases). Germline V gene lookup returns CDR1 SGHVS and CDR2 FNYEAQ. Trimming removed 5 bases at V and 4 bases at J, with 14 bases between. The CDR3 has 14 residues. The CDR3 here is CASSTFRVGTEAFF. CDR3 bases: TGTGCCAGCAGCACCTTCAGGGTGGGCACTGAAGCTTTCTTT.